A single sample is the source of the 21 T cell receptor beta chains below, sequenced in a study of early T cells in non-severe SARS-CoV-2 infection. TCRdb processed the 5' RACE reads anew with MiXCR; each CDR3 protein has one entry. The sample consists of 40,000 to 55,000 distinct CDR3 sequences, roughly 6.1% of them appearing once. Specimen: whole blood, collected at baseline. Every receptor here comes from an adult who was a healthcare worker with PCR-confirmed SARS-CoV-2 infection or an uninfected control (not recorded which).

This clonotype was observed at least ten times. This CDR3 is CASHQGTRKHNEQFF. The CDR3 coding sequence is TGCGCCAGCCATCAGGGGACTAGGAAGCACAATGAGCAGTTCTTC. The chain employs TRBV4-1 and TRBJ2-1, with 8 bases fitting TRBD2. The germline gives CDR1 MGHRA, CDR2 YSYEKL. With V trimmed by 8 bases and J by 5 bases, 11 bases remained unmatched. The length of the CDR3 is 15 residues.

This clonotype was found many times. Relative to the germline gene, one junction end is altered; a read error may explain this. The DNA for the CDR3 is TGTGCCAGCAGTCCCCATGTAGCGGGGCTGAACGAGCAGCACTTC. The encoded protein is CASSPHVAGLNEQHF. The chain employs TRBV12-3 or TRBV12-4 and TRBJ2-7, with 8 bases matching TRBD2. The CDR3 spans 15 residues.

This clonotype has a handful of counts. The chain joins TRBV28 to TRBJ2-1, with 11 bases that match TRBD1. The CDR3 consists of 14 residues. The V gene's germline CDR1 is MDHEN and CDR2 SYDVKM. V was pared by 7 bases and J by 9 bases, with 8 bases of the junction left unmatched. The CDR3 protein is CASTHGQGAREQFF. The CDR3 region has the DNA TGTGCCAGCACCCACGGACAGGGGGCCCGTGAGCAGTTCTTC.

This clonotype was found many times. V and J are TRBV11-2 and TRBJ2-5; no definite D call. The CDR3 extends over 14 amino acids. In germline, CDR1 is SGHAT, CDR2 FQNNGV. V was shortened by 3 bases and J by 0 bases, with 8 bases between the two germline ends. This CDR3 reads CASSFGSNQETQYF. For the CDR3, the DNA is TGTGCCAGCAGCTTCGGAAGCAACCAAGAGACCCAGTACTTC.

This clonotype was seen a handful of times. The CDR3 region has the DNA TGTGCCAGCAGCTTGTCCCGGGGTGAGCAGTTCTTC. It yields the protein CASSLSRGEQFF. The chain is built from TRBV7-2 and TRBJ2-1; the D gene is possibly TRBD2 (5 bases). Germline V gene sequence: CDR1 SGHTA, CDR2 FQGNSA. CDR3 length equals 12 residues. V was clipped by 3 bases and J by 9 bases, with 9 bases between them.

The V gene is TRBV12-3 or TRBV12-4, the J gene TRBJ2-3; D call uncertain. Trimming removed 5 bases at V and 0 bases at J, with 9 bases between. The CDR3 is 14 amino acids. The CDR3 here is CASSGGTSTDTQYF. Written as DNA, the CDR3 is TGTGCCAGCAGTGGCGGAACTAGCACAGATACGCAGTATTTT.

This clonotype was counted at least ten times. CDR3 residues: CASSYSARSYYGYTF. For the CDR3, the DNA is TGTGCCAGCAGTTACTCGGCCAGATCATACTATGGCTACACCTTC. V gene TRBV6-5 combines with J gene TRBJ1-2; D unclear. V shed 0 bases and J shed 3 bases, with 11 bases lying between them. This CDR3 region has 15 residues. Looked up from germline, CDR1 is MNHEY and CDR2 is SVGAGI.

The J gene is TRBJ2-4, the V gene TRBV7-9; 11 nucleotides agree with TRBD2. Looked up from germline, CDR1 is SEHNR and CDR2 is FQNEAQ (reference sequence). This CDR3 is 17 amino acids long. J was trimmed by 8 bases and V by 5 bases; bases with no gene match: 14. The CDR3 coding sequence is TGTGCCAGCAGCCCCAGACCTAGCGGGAGGAAGTGGGACATTCAGTACTTC. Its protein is CASSPRPSGRKWDIQYF.

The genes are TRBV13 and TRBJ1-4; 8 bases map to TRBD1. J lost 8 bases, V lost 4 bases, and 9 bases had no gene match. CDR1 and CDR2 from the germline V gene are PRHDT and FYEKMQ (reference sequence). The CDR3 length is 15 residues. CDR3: CASSSGQGGREKLFF. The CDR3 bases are TGTGCCAGCAGCTCCGGACAGGGCGGACGAGAAAAACTGTTTTTT.

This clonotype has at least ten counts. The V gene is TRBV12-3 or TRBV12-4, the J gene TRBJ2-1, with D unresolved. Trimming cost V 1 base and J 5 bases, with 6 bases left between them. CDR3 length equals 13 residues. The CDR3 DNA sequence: TGTGCCAGCAGTTTAGTGGGGAACAATGAGCAGTTCTTC. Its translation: CASSLVGNNEQFF.

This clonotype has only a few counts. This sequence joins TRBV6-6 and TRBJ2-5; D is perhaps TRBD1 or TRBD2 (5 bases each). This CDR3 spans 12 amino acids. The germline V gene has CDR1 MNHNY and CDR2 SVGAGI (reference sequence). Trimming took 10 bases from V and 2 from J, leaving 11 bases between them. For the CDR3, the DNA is TGTGCCACCATCGAGGGGCAAGAGACCCAGTACTTC. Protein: CATIEGQETQYF.

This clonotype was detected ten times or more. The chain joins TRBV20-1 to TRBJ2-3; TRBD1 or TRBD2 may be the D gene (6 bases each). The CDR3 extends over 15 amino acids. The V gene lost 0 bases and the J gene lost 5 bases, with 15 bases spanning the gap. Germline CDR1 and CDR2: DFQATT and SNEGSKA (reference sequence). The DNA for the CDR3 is TGCAGTGCTAGAGACTCGCTTGGGGGGCGAGATACGCAGTATTTT. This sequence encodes CSARDSLGGRDTQYF.

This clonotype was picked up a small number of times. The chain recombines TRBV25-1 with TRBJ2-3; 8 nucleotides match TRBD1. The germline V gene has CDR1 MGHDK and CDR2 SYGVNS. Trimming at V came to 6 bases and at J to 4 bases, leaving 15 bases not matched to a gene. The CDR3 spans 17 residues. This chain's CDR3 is CASSHHKGDRRADTQYF. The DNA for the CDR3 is TGTGCCAGCAGCCACCATAAAGGGGACAGGCGGGCAGATACGCAGTATTTT.

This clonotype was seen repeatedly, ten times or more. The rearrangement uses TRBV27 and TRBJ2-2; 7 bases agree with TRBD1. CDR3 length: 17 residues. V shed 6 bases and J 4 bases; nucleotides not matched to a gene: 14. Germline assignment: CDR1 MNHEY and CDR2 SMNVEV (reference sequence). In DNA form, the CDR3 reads TGTGCCAGCAGCCCCTATTCAGGGGGAAGCGGCACCGGGGAGCTGTTTTTT. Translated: CASSPYSGGSGTGELFF.

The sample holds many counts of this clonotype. The CDR3 here is CASSSAGANEQFF. The CDR3, as DNA: TGTGCCAGCAGCTCCGCGGGGGCCAATGAGCAGTTCTTC. The genes are TRBV5-5 and TRBJ2-1; a possible D gene is TRBD2 (7 bases). Germline CDR1 is SGHKS and CDR2 is YYEKEE (reference sequence). The CDR3 is made up of 13 amino acids. Trimming left V 3 bases short and J 6 bases short, with 10 bases between.

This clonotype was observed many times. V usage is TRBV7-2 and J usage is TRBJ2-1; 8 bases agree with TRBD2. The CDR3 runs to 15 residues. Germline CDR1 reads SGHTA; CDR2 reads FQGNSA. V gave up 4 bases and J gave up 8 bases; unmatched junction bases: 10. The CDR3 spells CASSSIRIAGYEQFF. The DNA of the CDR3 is TGTGCCAGCAGCTCAATTCGGATAGCGGGGTATGAGCAGTTCTTC.

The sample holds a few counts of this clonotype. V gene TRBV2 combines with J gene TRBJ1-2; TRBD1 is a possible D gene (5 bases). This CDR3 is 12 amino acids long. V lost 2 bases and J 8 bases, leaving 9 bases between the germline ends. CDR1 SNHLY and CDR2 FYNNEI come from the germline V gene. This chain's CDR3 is CASSEKRQGYTF. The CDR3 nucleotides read TGTGCCAGCAGTGAAAAGAGACAGGGCTACACCTTC.

For the CDR3, the DNA is TGTGCCAGCATCGGCTCTGGAAACACCATATATTTT. Translating it yields CASIGSGNTIYF. This rearrangement joins TRBV6-1 to TRBJ1-3; D is ambiguous. The CDR3 spans 12 residues. The ends were cut back, 7 bases at V and 0 bases at J, with 4 bases in the middle. Germline V gene lookup returns CDR1 MNHNS and CDR2 SASEGT.

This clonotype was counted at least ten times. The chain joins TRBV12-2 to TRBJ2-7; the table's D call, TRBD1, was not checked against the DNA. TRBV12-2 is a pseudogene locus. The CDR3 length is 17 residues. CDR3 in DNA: TGTGCAAGTCGCTTTATGAAGAGACGGGACAGTTCCTACGAGCAGTACTTC. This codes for CASRFMKRRDSSYEQYF.

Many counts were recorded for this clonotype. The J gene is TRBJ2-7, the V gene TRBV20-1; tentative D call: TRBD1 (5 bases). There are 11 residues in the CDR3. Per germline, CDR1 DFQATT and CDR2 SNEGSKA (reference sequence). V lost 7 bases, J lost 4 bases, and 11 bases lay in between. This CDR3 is CSVLDRYEQYF. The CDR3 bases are TGCAGTGTCCTTGACAGATACGAGCAGTACTTC.

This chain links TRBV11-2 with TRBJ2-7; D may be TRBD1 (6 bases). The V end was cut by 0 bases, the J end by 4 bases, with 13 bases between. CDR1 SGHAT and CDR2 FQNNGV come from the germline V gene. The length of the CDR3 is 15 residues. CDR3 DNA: TGTGCCAGCAGCTTAGAGACAGGCTCCGGGTACGAGCAGTACTTC. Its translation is CASSLETGSGYEQYF.